The next 18 T cell receptor beta chains were all read from a single sample in a study of shared clonotypes between healthy human individuals. Terminally differentiated effector memory CD45RA+ cells were left out of the naive CD8 fraction, which was CD45RO-negative and positively selected for CCR7. Repertoires were generated with immunoSEQ multiplex PCR, while TCRdb's copy carries only in-frame clones and drops some. The top ten clones hold about 0.11% of a sample with approximately 600,000 clones, 85% to 95% of them seen once. The material sequenced was naive CD8+ T cells sorted from blood. These receptors originate from a woman aged 25 to 39 in good health.

This chain joins TRBV27 and TRBJ1-5, with unresolved D. V dropped 8 bases and J dropped 6 bases, with 17 bases sitting between them. The CDR3 has 14 residues. Germline CDR1 reads MNHEY; CDR2 reads SMNVEV (reference sequence). CDR3 coding DNA: TGTGCCAGCCGCCCGCGGGGATCGGGTCAGCCCCAGCATTTT. Protein product: CASRPRGSGQPQHF.

Only one count was recorded for this clone. This chain joins TRBV27 and TRBJ2-3; no reliable D call. The CDR3 length is 13 residues. Trimming stripped 4 bases from V and 8 bases from J, with 13 bases between. From germline, CDR1 is MNHEY and CDR2 SMNVEV (reference sequence). CDR3: CASSSAASGTQYF. The CDR3 DNA sequence: TGTGCCAGCAGTTCTGCGGCTTCCGGTACGCAGTATTTT.

V gene TRBV4-1 combines with J gene TRBJ1-1; perhaps TRBD1 as D (6 bases). The germline V and J ends were trimmed by 0 bases and 5 bases, with 16 bases remaining between them. CDR3 length equals 16 residues. The germline gives CDR1 MGHRA, CDR2 YSYEKL. The CDR3 loop is CASSQDDGQGMTEAFF. The CDR3 region has the DNA TGCGCCAGCAGCCAAGATGACGGCCAGGGGATGACTGAAGCTTTCTTT.

This clone has just one count. The chain uses TRBV7-8 and TRBJ1-1; tentatively, D is TRBD1 (6 bases). The V and J ends lost 1 base and 6 bases respectively, with 21 bases between them. The CDR3 is 17 amino acids. The germline gives CDR1 SGHVS, CDR2 FQNEAQ. The CDR3 here is CASSLVYPRGRGSEAFF. The CDR3, as DNA: TGTGCCAGCAGCTTAGTTTACCCCCGCGGCAGGGGATCTGAAGCTTTCTTT.

The chain couples TRBV27 to TRBJ2-7; D gene uncertain. V shed 2 bases and J shed 3 bases, with 8 bases lying between them. CDR1 is MNHEY, CDR2 SMNVEV, per germline (reference sequence). CDR3 length equals 13 residues. CDR3 loop: CASSLTPGYEQYF. CDR3 DNA: TGTGCCAGCAGTTTAACACCAGGCTACGAGCAGTACTTC.

This clone appeared a single time. The J gene is TRBJ1-5, the V gene TRBV5-6, with no clear D. This CDR3 region has 15 residues. CDR1 SGHDT and CDR2 YYEEEE come from the germline V gene. Trimming shortened V by 4 bases and J by 0 bases, and 11 bases separated the two germline ends. The DNA for the CDR3 is TGTGCCAGCAGCCGCCTTTGGAATAGCAATCAGCCCCAGCATTTT. Translation gives CASSRLWNSNQPQHF.

The chain recombines TRBV2 with TRBJ2-3, with 8 bases matching TRBD2. This CDR3 comprises 16 residues. The J segment lost 2 bases and the V segment lost 6 bases, leaving 10 bases of the junction unmatched. Germline V CDR1 and CDR2: SNHLY, FYNNEI. Here the CDR3 DNA reads TGTGCCAGCAGGGAAAAACTAGCGGACCTCACAGATACGCAGTATTTT. Its protein is CASREKLADLTDTQYF.

This rearrangement joins TRBV5-6 to TRBJ1-2; TRBD1 is a possible D gene (5 bases). The CDR3 runs to 14 residues. Germline CDR1 SGHDT, CDR2 YYEEEE. The V and J ends lost 0 bases and 5 bases respectively, with 11 bases between them. This chain's CDR3 is CASSLGQPIYGYTF. The CDR3 bases are TGTGCCAGCAGCTTGGGACAGCCAATTTATGGCTACACCTTC. Filled out from reference TRBV5-6 and TRBJ1-2, the complete variable domain reads DAGVTQSPTHLIKTRGQQVTLRCSPKSGHDTVSWYQQALGQGPQFIFQYYEEEERQRGNFPDRFSGHQFPNYSSELNVNALLLGDSALYLCASSLGQPIYGYTFGSGTRLTVV.

The chain recombines TRBV7-6 with TRBJ1-1; 8 positions agree with TRBD1. The length of the CDR3 is 13 residues. V gave up 5 bases and J gave up 4 bases; unmatched junction bases: 3. CDR1 and CDR2 (germline): SGHVS, FNYEAQ. The CDR3 sequence: CASSDTGGTEAFF. The CDR3 DNA reads TGTGCCAGCAGCGATACAGGGGGCACTGAAGCTTTCTTT.

CDR3 in DNA: TGTGCCAGCAGTTATACTAGCGGGAGTTCAGATACGCAGTATTTT. Amino acid sequence: CASSYTSGSSDTQYF. The genes are TRBV2 and TRBJ2-3, with 11 bases lining up with TRBD2. With V trimmed by 5 bases and J by 4 bases, 5 bases remained unmatched. Germline V gives CDR1 SNHLY, CDR2 FYNNEI. The length of the CDR3 is 15 residues.

Of note for this clone: This specimen includes other DNA sequences encoding the same CDR3. CDR3 in DNA: TGTGCCAGCAGCTTAGGGGGGGCCACTGAAGCTTTCTTT. It yields the protein CASSLGGATEAFF. The V gene is TRBV13, the J gene TRBJ1-1; a weak D match, TRBD1 (6 bases). V dropped 0 bases and J dropped 4 bases, with 6 bases sitting between them. The CDR3 is made up of 13 amino acids. CDR1 and CDR2 (germline): PRHDT, FYEKMQ (reference sequence).

Note on this clone: Other DNA sequences in this specimen translate into the identical CDR3. V is TRBV5-6 and J is TRBJ2-1; D unclear. CDR3 size: 11 residues. Germline lookup yields CDR1 SGHDT and CDR2 YYEEEE. V was shortened by 2 bases and J by 6 bases, with 3 bases between the two germline ends. As DNA, the CDR3 is TGTGCCAGCAGCTTAACCAATGAGCAGTTCTTC. This sequence encodes CASSLTNEQFF.

The chain combines TRBV27 with TRBJ2-7; 7 nucleotides agree with TRBD2. Germline V gives CDR1 MNHEY, CDR2 SMNVEV (reference sequence). V shed 2 bases, J shed 0 bases, and the junction held 10 bases outside the gene matches. The CDR3 is 17 residues long. The CDR3 spells CASSLGAGRGPSYEQYF. In DNA form, the CDR3 reads TGTGCCAGCAGTTTAGGGGCTGGGAGGGGACCCTCCTACGAGCAGTACTTC.

The genes are TRBV2 and TRBJ2-1, with 11 bases fitting TRBD2. CDR3 size: 15 residues. V shed 4 bases, J shed 6 bases, and the junction held 5 bases outside the gene matches. Germline CDR1 reads SNHLY; CDR2 reads FYNNEI. The CDR3 sequence is CASSGGTSGFNEQFF. The CDR3, as DNA: TGTGCCAGCAGTGGCGGGACTAGCGGATTCAATGAGCAGTTCTTC.

The chain uses TRBV29-1 and TRBJ2-7, with TRBD2 as a possible D gene (5 bases). This CDR3 spans 12 amino acids. Deletions cut 2 bases from V and 3 bases from J, with 8 bases between. Germline lookup yields CDR1 SQVTM and CDR2 ANQGSEA. The CDR3 DNA reads as TGCAGCGTTGAATTAGGAGGCTACGAGCAGTACTTC. It yields the protein CSVELGGYEQYF.

This sequence joins TRBV7-9 and TRBJ2-7; 9 bases map to TRBD1. The CDR3 consists of 15 residues. The trim removed 7 bases at V and 5 bases at J, leaving 12 bases unmatched. Germline lookup yields CDR1 SEHNR and CDR2 FQNEAQ (reference sequence). The CDR3 region is CASIKSFWTGDEQYF. The CDR3 DNA follows: TGTGCCAGCATCAAATCCTTCTGGACAGGGGACGAGCAGTACTTC.

This clone was counted a single time. The J gene is TRBJ1-6, the V gene TRBV28, with a weak D call TRBD1 (5 bases). Germline loops: CDR1 MDHEN, CDR2 SYDVKM. V lost 7 bases to trimming and J lost 7 bases, with 11 bases between them. This CDR3 region has 13 residues. CDR3 nucleotides: TGTGCCAGCACCGGGACTGACAATTCACCCCTCCACTTT. Its translation: CASTGTDNSPLHF.

The CDR3 here is CASSLSPGRNSYEQYF. CDR3 DNA sequence: TGCGCCAGCAGCTTGAGTCCTGGGAGAAACTCCTACGAGCAGTACTTC. The chain is built from TRBV5-1 and TRBJ2-7; possibly TRBD2 for D (5 bases). V was shortened by 1 base and J by 0 bases, with 14 bases between the two germline ends. There are 16 residues in the CDR3. CDR1 is SGHRS and CDR2 is YFSETQ in the germline V gene.